This T cell receptor beta chain comes out of a study of shared clonotypes between healthy human individuals. The CDR3 runs to 16 residues. The germline V gene has CDR1 LGHNA and CDR2 YNFKEQ. Losses at the gene ends were 6 bases for V and 8 bases for J; bases not matched to a gene: 15. This clone was picked up many times. Its antigen is unidentified. The study, taken as a whole, reports: The study drew on few donors, limiting represented genetic and exposure-history diversity. Relative to memory subsets, naive subsets generally showed larger estimated richness. Non-shared clonotypes displayed generation probabilities falling below those of clonotypes present in all four donors.

The study ran the assay at deep level. Using immunoSEQ multiplex PCR, the repertoire was profiled, and TCRdb retains in-frame clones only, with some absent. This table holds 650,000 to 750,000 clones, roughly 70% found once. This receptor was identified in a woman younger than 45 in good health. The gene calls are TRBV4-2 and TRBJ1-5, with 8 bases identical to TRBD1. Sequencing was performed on memory CD4+ T cells sorted from blood. Subset: CD45RA-negative fraction. As DNA, the CDR3 is TGTGCCAGCAGACCCGGACAGGGCAGGCGGATGGAGCCCCAGCATTTT. It codes for CASRPGQGRRMEPQHF.